This T cell receptor (beta chain) was sequenced for a study of T cell repertoires in cytomegalovirus infection. From germline, CDR1 is DFQATT and CDR2 SNEGSKA (reference sequence). This CDR3 has 13 residues. V shed 1 base and J shed 5 bases, with 9 bases lying between them. Details on this clonotype: Its specificity is unknown.

Via MiXCR, TCRdb re-called the reads, giving one row per CDR3 protein. The sample carries 510,000 or so distinct CDR3 sequences, more than 25% recorded once. Findings and caveats of the study: The ex vivo response showed dominance by HLA-C-restricted CMV-specific TCR beta clonotypes.

The chain uses TRBV20-1 and TRBJ2-1; tentative D call: TRBD2 (6 bases). The TCR originated in a human donor in good health (CMV status not recorded). Some clones in this sample may be carry-over from other donors' samples. The sequenced material came from PBMCs. Here the CDR3 reads CSARAGGDNEQFF. The CDR3 DNA reads as TGCAGTGCTAGAGCCGGCGGGGACAATGAGCAGTTCTTC.